A single sample is the source of the 9 T cell receptor beta chains below, sequenced in a study of cytomegalovirus exposure and HLA in healthy donors. The primer mix had 60 Vbeta and 13 Jbeta primers. Assay used: immunoSEQ multiplex PCR; TCRdb lists only in-frame clones, some missing. The sample lists about 92,000 clones, over 70% occurring once. The sample consisted of PBMCs. The receptors here all came from a girl aged 2 to 9 in good health and CMV-seropositive.

The chain employs TRBV4-3 and TRBJ1-5; weak D call: TRBD1 (5 bases). This CDR3 has 14 amino acids. The germline CDR1 and CDR2 sequences are LGHNA and YSLEER. V lost 0 bases, J lost 7 bases, and 10 bases lay in between. The DNA for the CDR3 is TGCGCCAGCAGCCAAGATGGGGGGGGACAGCCCCAGCATTTT. Translating it yields CASSQDGGGQPQHF.

Only one count was recorded for this clone. The chain is built from TRBV13 and TRBJ2-3; TRBD2 agrees at 11 bases. V was pared by 1 base and J by 8 bases, with 11 bases of the junction left unmatched. Germline V gene sequence: CDR1 PRHDT, CDR2 FYEKMQ (reference sequence). CDR3 length: 17 residues. This CDR3 reads CASSLDGTSGLPSTQYF. The CDR3, as DNA: TGTGCCAGCAGCTTAGATGGGACTAGCGGTCTCCCGAGTACGCAGTATTTT.

V gene TRBV10-2 combines with J gene TRBJ2-3; 7 nucleotides match TRBD2. CDR1 is WSHSY, CDR2 SAAADI, per germline. J gave up 2 bases and V 8 bases, and 10 bases lay outside the gene matches. The CDR3 totals 15 residues. The CDR3 reads CASWRLAGLTDTQYF. DNA of the CDR3: TGCGCCAGCTGGAGACTAGCCGGTCTCACAGATACGCAGTATTTT.

This clone showed up just once. This chain links TRBV2 with TRBJ2-2; 7 bases map to TRBD1. The junction had 3 bases not matched to a gene; V was cut back by 2 bases and J by 6 bases. CDR3 length: 14 amino acids. Germline CDR1 SNHLY, CDR2 FYNNEI. In nucleotides, the CDR3 is TGTGCCAGCAGTGAAACAGGGGACGCCGGGGAGCTGTTTTTT. Protein product: CASSETGDAGELFF.

This sequence joins TRBV5-1 and TRBJ2-5; the match to TRBD1 covers 7 bases. The DNA matches TRBJ2-7 better at its end, which makes the J call doubtful. The CDR3 covers 13 residues. Germline-derived CDR1 and CDR2 are SGHRS and YFSETQ. The CDR3 protein is CASSTTGWYEQYF. The CDR3 DNA is TGCGCCAGCAGTACGACAGGGTGGTACGAGCAGTACTTC.

V usage is TRBV6-5 and J usage is TRBJ1-2, with 7 nucleotides matching TRBD1. Per germline, CDR1 MNHEY and CDR2 SVGAGI. V shed 5 bases, J shed 3 bases, and the junction held 3 bases outside the gene matches. This CDR3 region has 13 residues. The CDR3 spells CASSGGQYYGYTF. The CDR3 DNA follows: TGTGCCAGCAGTGGGGGACAGTACTATGGCTACACCTTC.

The rearrangement joins TRBV28 to TRBJ1-1, with D hard to call. The CDR3 runs 14 residues. V was trimmed by 5 bases and J by 0 bases, leaving 10 bases between them. Germline CDR1 reads MDHEN; CDR2 reads SYDVKM. The CDR3 coding sequence is TGTGCCAGCAGTCCCTCACAGCTGAACACTGAAGCTTTCTTT. Translation: CASSPSQLNTEAFF.

V is TRBV27 and J is TRBJ2-7; TRBD1 might be the D (5 bases). V was shortened by 5 bases and J by 7 bases, with 12 bases between the two germline ends. Germline loops: CDR1 MNHEY, CDR2 SMNVEV (reference sequence). The CDR3 consists of 12 residues. CDR3 nucleotides: TGTGCCAGCAGTCAGACAGTCGGGGAGCAGTACTTC. This sequence encodes CASSQTVGEQYF.

The chain carries TRBV6-4 and TRBJ2-7, with TRBD2 identical over 9 bases. In germline, CDR1 is MRHNA, CDR2 SNTAGT. The CDR3 sequence is 14 residues long. V shed 6 bases, J shed 1 base, and the junction held 4 bases outside the gene matches. As DNA, the CDR3 is TGTGCCAGCAGCTTGACTAGCGGATCCTACGAGCAGTACTTC. Residues: CASSLTSGSYEQYF.